Below, 10 T cell receptor beta chains from the same sample are listed, as sequenced in a study of Graves' ophthalmopathy and Graves' hyperthyroidism. RNA served as the template for amplifying TCR beta CDR3 regions. After a first-round RT-PCR with HTBI primers, a second-round multiplex PCR was run. TCRdb reanalysed the multiplex PCR reads using MiXCR and keeps one entry per CDR3 protein. Among roughly 420,000 distinct CDR3 sequences listed, roughly 20% were seen once. Sample: peripheral blood. These receptors were collected from a young woman with stable Graves' hyperthyroidism.

This clonotype was counted ten times or more. The chain carries TRBV5-5 and TRBJ2-5; no clear D gene. Germline V lookup: CDR1 SGHKS, CDR2 YYEKEE (reference sequence). V gave up 6 bases and J gave up 5 bases, with 17 bases separating them. This CDR3 spans 14 amino acids. The CDR3 nucleotides read TGTGCCAGCAACCAAAGCCCCGTAAGGGAGACCCAGTACTTC. Protein sequence: CASNQSPVRETQYF.

This clonotype has only a few counts. V and J are TRBV30 and TRBJ2-7; D unresolved. CDR3 length equals 12 residues. Germline V gene sequence: CDR1 GTSNPN, CDR2 SVGIG (reference sequence). Deletions cut 0 bases from V and 5 bases from J, with 8 bases between. DNA for the CDR3: TGTGCCTGGAGTGTAAGTGTAAACGAGCAGTACTTC. It specifies CAWSVSVNEQYF. Filled out from reference TRBV30 and TRBJ2-7, the complete variable domain reads SQTIHQWPATLVQPVGSPLSLECTVEGTSNPNLYWYRQAAGRGLQLLFYSVGIGQISSEVPQNLSASRPQDRQFILSSKKLLLSDSGFYLCAWSVSVNEQYFGPGTRLTVT.

Ten or more counts support this clonotype. The genes are TRBV13 and TRBJ2-7; perhaps D is TRBD1 or TRBD2 (5 bases each). Trimming removed 5 bases from V and 3 bases from J, with 11 bases in between. Germline V gene lookup returns CDR1 PRHDT and CDR2 FYEKMQ (reference sequence). The CDR3 is 13 amino acids. The CDR3 nucleotides are TGTGCCAGCAGCGCCGGGACCGACTACGAGCAGTACTTC. Residues: CASSAGTDYEQYF.

This clonotype came up a few times. The CDR3 nucleotides are TGTGCCAGCAGTGATGACAGAGGGAGATCCTCACCCCTCCACTTT. Translating it yields CASSDDRGRSSPLHF. The chain couples TRBV2 to TRBJ1-6; a possible D gene is TRBD1 (5 bases). There are 15 residues in the CDR3. The V gene lost 3 bases and the J gene lost 10 bases, with 16 bases spanning the gap. The germline V gene has CDR1 SNHLY and CDR2 FYNNEI.

This clonotype occurred many times. The rearrangement joins TRBV27 to TRBJ2-7; D may be TRBD2 (5 bases). Germline values: CDR1 MNHEY, CDR2 SMNVEV (reference sequence). The CDR3 loop spans 15 amino acids. V was pared by 5 bases and J by 1 base, with 15 bases between. The CDR3 here is CASSPGLPRSYEQYF. The CDR3 nucleotides read TGTGCCAGCAGTCCTGGACTGCCAAGGTCCTACGAGCAGTACTTC.

This clonotype was detected many times. This chain uses TRBV12-3 or TRBV12-4 with TRBJ2-6, with D possibly TRBD1 on 6 matching bases. The V end was cut by 3 bases, the J end by 2 bases, with 11 bases between. There are 16 residues in the CDR3. CDR3 sequence (DNA): TGTGCCAGCAGTTTGGGGACAAGTACTGGGGCCAACGTCCTGACTTTC. Translating gives CASSLGTSTGANVLTF.

CDR3: CASSDAGSSYEQYF. CDR3 sequence (DNA): TGTGCCAGCAGTGACGCCGGGAGCTCCTACGAGCAGTACTTC. The chain combines TRBV6-1 with TRBJ2-7; tentative D call: TRBD2 (6 bases). CDR1 and CDR2 from the germline V gene are MNHNS and SASEGT. V lost 3 bases and J 0 bases, leaving 9 bases between the germline ends. This CDR3 spans 14 amino acids.

A word on this clonotype: This may come from a read error, since a much larger clone is one base off. The V call is TRBV29-1, the J call TRBJ1-6; tentative D call: TRBD1 (6 bases). The CDR3 is made up of 12 amino acids. Germline CDR1 and CDR2: SQVTM and ANQGSEA. CDR3 region: CSARTDNSTLHF. The DNA for the CDR3 is TGCAGCGCCCGGACAGATAATTCAACCCTCCACTTT.

The chain carries TRBV7-2 and TRBJ2-7; the match to TRBD1 covers 8 bases. J gave up 4 bases and V 5 bases, and 10 bases lay outside the gene matches. In germline, CDR1 is SGHTA, CDR2 FQGNSA. The CDR3 runs to 15 residues. CDR3 in amino acids: CASSPWAGGAYEQYF. DNA for the CDR3: TGTGCCAGCAGCCCCTGGGCAGGGGGCGCTTACGAGCAGTACTTC. Full variable domain (outside the CDR3, taken from reference TRBV7-2 and TRBJ2-7): GAGVSQSPSNKVTEKGKDVELRCDPISGHTALYWYRQSLGQGLEFLIYFQGNSAPDKSGLPSDRFSAERTGGSVSTLTIQRTQQEDSAVYLCASSPWAGGAYEQYFGPGTRLTVT.

This clonotype came up many times. The chain is built from TRBV12-3 or TRBV12-4 and TRBJ2-7, with D tentatively TRBD1 (6 bases). Trimming pared 6 bases from V and 5 bases from J, leaving 14 bases between. CDR3 length: 13 amino acids. CDR3 region: CASSRTGYNEQYF. The CDR3, as DNA: TGTGCCAGCAGCCGTACAGGGTACAACGAGCAGTACTTC.